This TCR beta chain was identified in a study of T-cell reconstitution after alpha-beta-depleted transplantation in children. As for this clonotype: Its matching antigen is unknown.

Broader study findings: Newly generated T cells supplied most T-cell counts and diversity one year post-transplant. Day-60 TCRbeta diversity that was high in some patients was derived from surviving recipient T cells and thymic progenitors. Expanded graft clones, several hundred of them, were reportedly the source of alpha-beta T cells about two months after transplant.

Germline V gene data show CDR1 as DFQATT and CDR2 as SNEGSKA (reference sequence). This CDR3 has 18 residues. V lost 4 bases and J 0 bases, leaving 23 bases between the germline ends. It was with unique molecular identifiers that the TCRbeta library was prepared. TCRdb reanalysed the PCR reads using MiXCR and keeps one entry per CDR3 protein. The sample consists of 85,000 to 120,000 distinct CDR3 sequences, 6% of them appearing once. The chain has TRBV20-1 and TRBJ2-3, with a weak D call TRBD2 (5 bases). The input for sequencing was PBMCs, mostly from graft donor cells, taken 60 days after TCRalphabeta/CD19-depleted stem cell transplant. The origin of this receptor is a female patient between 2 and 15 years old who had a stem cell transplant for Fanconi anemia, so the T cells may come from the graft donor. CDR3 DNA: TGCAGTGCTATGATCTTTCGGGGAGCACCATCTAGCACAGATACGCAGTATTTT. Protein product: CSAMIFRGAPSSTDTQYF.